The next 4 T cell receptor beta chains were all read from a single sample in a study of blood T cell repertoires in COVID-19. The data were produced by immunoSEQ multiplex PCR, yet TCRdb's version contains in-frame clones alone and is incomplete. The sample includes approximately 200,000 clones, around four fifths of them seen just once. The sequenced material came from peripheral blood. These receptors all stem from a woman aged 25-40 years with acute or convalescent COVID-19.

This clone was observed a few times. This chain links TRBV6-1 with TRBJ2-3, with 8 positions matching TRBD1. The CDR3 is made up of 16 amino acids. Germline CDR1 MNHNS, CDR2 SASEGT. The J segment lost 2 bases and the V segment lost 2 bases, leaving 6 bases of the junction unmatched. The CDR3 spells CASSENQGASTDTQYF. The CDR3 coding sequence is TGTGCCAGCAGTGAAAATCAGGGGGCATCCACAGATACGCAGTATTTT.

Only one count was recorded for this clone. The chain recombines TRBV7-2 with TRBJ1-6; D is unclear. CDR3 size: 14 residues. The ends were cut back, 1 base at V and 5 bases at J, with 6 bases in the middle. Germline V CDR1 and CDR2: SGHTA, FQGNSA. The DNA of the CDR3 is TGTGCCAGCAGCTTAGTTCTTAATAATTCACCCCTCCACTTT. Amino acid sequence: CASSLVLNNSPLHF.

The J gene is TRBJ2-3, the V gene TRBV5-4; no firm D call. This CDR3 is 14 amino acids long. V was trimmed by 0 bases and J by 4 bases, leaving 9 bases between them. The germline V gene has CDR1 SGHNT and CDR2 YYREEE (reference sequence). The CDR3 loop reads CASSLVAAADTQYF. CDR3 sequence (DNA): TGTGCCAGCAGCTTGGTGGCGGCCGCAGATACGCAGTATTTT. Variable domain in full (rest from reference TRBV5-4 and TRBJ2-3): ETGVTQSPTHLIKTRGQQVTLRCSSQSGHNTVSWYQQALGQGPQFIFQYYREEENGRGNFPPRFSGLQFPNYSSELNVNALELDDSALYLCASSLVAAADTQYFGPGTRLTVL.

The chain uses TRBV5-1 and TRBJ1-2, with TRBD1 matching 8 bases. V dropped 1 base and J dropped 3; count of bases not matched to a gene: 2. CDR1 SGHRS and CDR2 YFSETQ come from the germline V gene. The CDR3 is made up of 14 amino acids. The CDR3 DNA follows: TGCGCCAGCAGCTTGTCGGACAGGGACTATGGCTACACCTTC. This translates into CASSLSDRDYGYTF.